These 24 T cell receptor beta chains originate from one sample sequenced in a study of OX40 agonist ivuxolimab in advanced cancers. Using immunoSEQ multiplex PCR, the repertoire was profiled, and TCRdb retains in-frame clones only, with some absent. The table shows roughly 90,000 clones, with about 90% occurring only once. Sequencing used CD4+ or CD8+ T cells sorted from blood, obtained in a trial of the OX40 agonist ivuxolimab. The receptors originated from an adult with an advanced solid tumor such as melanoma, head and neck, liver or kidney cancer.

V gene TRBV7-9 combines with J gene TRBJ2-7, with D perhaps matching TRBD2 (6 bases). With 5 bases removed from V and 2 bases from J, the gap between germline ends came to 19 bases. CDR3 length equals 16 residues. Germline V CDR1 and CDR2: SEHNR, FQNEAQ (reference sequence). The CDR3 DNA reads as TGTGCCAGCAGCCGCACCGGGACTGCCTTTCCCTACGAGCAGTACTTC. Residues: CASSRTGTAFPYEQYF.

V usage is TRBV9 and J usage is TRBJ1-2; D remains ambiguous. Germline CDR1 and CDR2: SGDLS and YYNGEE. The CDR3 covers 15 residues. The V and J ends lost 4 bases and 4 bases respectively, with 17 bases between them. The CDR3, as DNA: TGTGCCAGCAGCCCCCGTCCGGGCGCTGGCTATGGCTACACCTTC. Protein sequence: CASSPRPGAGYGYTF.

V is TRBV11-2 and J is TRBJ2-1, with D unresolved. Between the trimmed V and J ends, which lost 0 bases and 8 bases, there was a span of 8 bases. Germline CDR1 and CDR2: SGHAT and FQNNGV. CDR3 size: 13 residues. The CDR3 DNA reads as TGTGCCAGCAGCTTAGAAAACTGGGATGAGCAGTTCTTC. Translation gives CASSLENWDEQFF. The full variable domain, its missing parts supplied by reference TRBV11-2 and TRBJ2-1, is EAGVAQSPRYKIIEKRQSVAFWCNPISGHATLYWYQQILGQGPKLLIQFQNNGVVDDSQLPKDRFSAERLKGVDSTLKIQPAKLEDSAVYLCASSLENWDEQFFGPGTRLTVL.

This chain links TRBV9 with TRBJ2-3, with 10 positions matching TRBD1. Germline values: CDR1 SGDLS, CDR2 YYNGEE. Trimming at V came to 0 bases and at J to 4 bases, leaving 2 bases not matched to a gene. This CDR3 comprises 15 residues. The DNA of the CDR3 is TGTGCCAGCAGCGTAGAGGGACAGGGGTCAGATACGCAGTATTTT. Protein product: CASSVEGQGSDTQYF. The entire variable domain, with the rest obtained from reference TRBV9 and TRBJ2-3, is as follows: DSGVTQTPKHLITATGQRVTLRCSPRSGDLSVYWYQQSLDQGLQFLIQYYNGEERAKGNILERFSAQQFPDLHSELNLSSLELGDSALYFCASSVEGQGSDTQYFGPGTRLTVL.

The V call is TRBV4-1, the J call TRBJ2-1; D unresolved. The CDR3 is made up of 13 amino acids. Deletions cut 4 bases from V and 4 bases from J, with 8 bases between. Germline V gene lookup returns CDR1 MGHRA and CDR2 YSYEKL. CDR3 region: CASSPRPYNEQFF. The CDR3 coding sequence is TGCGCCAGCAGCCCGAGGCCATACAATGAGCAGTTCTTC.

The chain employs TRBV7-6 and TRBJ1-2, with a tentative D call TRBD1 (6 bases). Between the trimmed V and J ends, which lost 2 bases and 3 bases, there was a span of 13 bases. The germline V gene encodes CDR1 SGHVS and CDR2 FNYEAQ. CDR3 length: 15 residues. The chain's CDR3 is CASSLQGNNDYGYTF. In DNA form, the CDR3 reads TGTGCCAGCAGCTTACAGGGGAATAATGACTATGGCTACACCTTC.

The chain is built from TRBV2 and TRBJ2-1; 10 nucleotides line up with TRBD2. J gave up 8 bases and V 5 bases, and 9 bases lay outside the gene matches. The CDR3 spans 15 residues. CDR1 SNHLY and CDR2 FYNNEI come from the germline V gene. CDR3 loop: CASSPSGLATHEQFF. The CDR3 region has the DNA TGTGCCAGCAGTCCCTCGGGACTAGCGACCCATGAGCAGTTCTTC.

The chain is built from TRBV28 and TRBJ1-1; tentatively, D is TRBD1 (5 bases). The CDR3 spans 15 residues. Germline V gene data show CDR1 as MDHEN and CDR2 as SYDVKM. Trimming cost V 5 bases and J 5 bases, with 18 bases left between them. This CDR3 reads CASSPLAGMRTEAFF. The CDR3 bases are TGTGCCAGCAGTCCGCTCGCAGGGATGAGGACTGAAGCTTTCTTT.

The chain recombines TRBV5-4 with TRBJ2-7; a weak D match, TRBD2 (5 bases). The length of the CDR3 is 12 residues. CDR1 is SGHNT and CDR2 is YYREEE in the germline V gene (reference sequence). Between the trimmed V and J ends, which lost 3 bases and 7 bases, there was a span of 11 bases. The CDR3 reads CASSSLPGEQYF. CDR3 bases: TGTGCCAGCAGCTCCCTCCCGGGAGAGCAGTACTTC.

This rearrangement joins TRBV9 to TRBJ2-4, with D perhaps given as TRBD1 or TRBD2 (5 bases each). The ends were cut back, 0 bases at V and 2 bases at J, with 9 bases in the middle. The germline V gene encodes CDR1 SGDLS and CDR2 YYNGEE. This CDR3 region has 15 residues. In DNA form, the CDR3 reads TGTGCCAGCAGCGTAGGAGGGGCGCCCAAAAACATTCAGTACTTC. The encoded protein is CASSVGGAPKNIQYF.

Only one count was recorded for this clone. The chain combines TRBV27 with TRBJ2-5, with D maybe TRBD2 (5 bases). V lost 7 bases, J lost 4 bases, and 10 bases lay in between. CDR1 MNHEY and CDR2 SMNVEV come from the germline V gene (reference sequence). This CDR3 has 12 amino acids. As DNA, the CDR3 is TGTGCCAGCAACGGGGTTGGAGAGACCCAGTACTTC. Protein sequence: CASNGVGETQYF.

This chain links TRBV4-1 with TRBJ2-1; 8 nucleotides agree with TRBD1. The germline gives CDR1 MGHRA, CDR2 YSYEKL. V was pared by 4 bases and J by 1 base, with 3 bases of the junction left unmatched. The CDR3 spans 15 residues. DNA of the CDR3: TGCGCCAGCAGCCTGCGGACAGGGTCCTACAATGAGCAGTTCTTC. This sequence encodes CASSLRTGSYNEQFF.

V gene TRBV6-6 combines with J gene TRBJ1-2, with no clear D. This CDR3 spans 13 amino acids. Deletions cut 2 bases from V and 4 bases from J, with 8 bases between. CDR1 and CDR2 (germline): MNHNY, SVGAGI (reference sequence). The CDR3 sequence: CASSYGSSYGYTF. The DNA for the CDR3 is TGTGCCAGCAGTTACGGATCGAGCTATGGCTACACCTTC.

This sequence joins TRBV19 and TRBJ2-7, with TRBD2 matching 7 bases. The CDR3 is made up of 16 amino acids. V lost 0 bases and J lost 4; bases outside the gene matches: 9. Germline lookup yields CDR1 LNHDA and CDR2 SQIVND (reference sequence). This chain's CDR3 is CASSIDGGGSRYEQYF. CDR3 coding DNA: TGTGCCAGTAGTATAGATGGCGGCGGGAGTCGGTACGAGCAGTACTTC.

The chain joins TRBV5-5 to TRBJ2-7; D uncertain. Between the trimmed V and J ends, which lost 2 bases and 5 bases, there was a span of 17 bases. The CDR3 is 15 amino acids. Germline CDR1 and CDR2: SGHKS and YYEKEE (reference sequence). The CDR3 coding sequence is TGTGCCAGCAGCTTTCCAGCTAGTTTGGGTCACGAGCAGTACTTC. Translating gives CASSFPASLGHEQYF.

The chain is built from TRBV5-1 and TRBJ2-7, with 8 bases aligning to TRBD2. V was clipped by 5 bases and J by 7 bases; unmatched bases: 11. The CDR3 is made up of 14 amino acids. Looked up from germline, CDR1 is SGHRS and CDR2 is YFSETQ. Here the CDR3 reads CASRGPAGASEQYF. CDR3 in DNA: TGCGCCAGCAGGGGACCAGCGGGAGCATCGGAGCAGTACTTC. The full variable domain, rest sourced from reference TRBV5-1 and TRBJ2-7, is KAGVTQTPRYLIKTRGQQVTLSCSPISGHRSVSWYQQTPGQGLQFLFEYFSETQRNKGNFPGRFSGRQFSNSRSEMNVSTLELGDSALYLCASRGPAGASEQYFGPGTRLTVT.

The chain links TRBV7-2 to TRBJ2-7; 8 positions match TRBD1. The CDR3 spans 15 residues. CDR1 and CDR2 from the germline V gene are SGHTA and FQGNSA. J lost 6 bases, V lost 0 bases, and 7 bases had no gene match. The CDR3 DNA reads as TGTGCCAGCAGCTTAGCGAATCAGGGGGCAGGCGAGCAGTACTTC. Translating gives CASSLANQGAGEQYF.

This clone has more than one count but fewer than ten. V is TRBV30 and J is TRBJ1-6; 7 nucleotides align to TRBD1. The CDR3 consists of 16 residues. CDR1 is GTSNPN, CDR2 SVGIG, per germline (reference sequence). V was pared by 5 bases and J by 0 bases, with 7 bases of the junction left unmatched. The CDR3 nucleotides read TGTGCCTGGTGGGGACAGACAAGCTCCTATAATTCACCCCTCCACTTT. Translation: CAWWGQTSSYNSPLHF.

CDR3 in amino acids: CASSSGGNSPLHF. Here the CDR3 DNA reads TGTGCCAGCAGTTCGGGAGGTAATTCACCCCTCCACTTT. This chain joins TRBV6-5 and TRBJ1-6, with D unresolved. CDR1 is MNHEY, CDR2 SVGAGI, per germline. This CDR3 spans 13 amino acids. The V gene lost 4 bases and the J gene lost 6 bases, with 7 bases spanning the gap.

The CDR3 loop is CASSYSGTGVTEAFF. CDR3 bases: TGTGCCAGCAGTTACTCGGGGACAGGGGTCACTGAAGCTTTCTTT. This chain connects TRBV6-5 to TRBJ1-1; 10 nucleotides line up with TRBD1. The CDR3 is made up of 15 amino acids. With V trimmed by 0 bases and J by 4 bases, 2 bases remained unmatched. CDR1 and CDR2 from the germline V gene are MNHEY and SVGAGI.

For this clone: Germline is not matched at one junction end, which may reflect a read error. The chain joins TRBV5-5 to TRBJ1-2, with 8 bases identical to TRBD1. This CDR3 region has 13 residues. CDR1 and CDR2 from the germline V gene are SGHKS and YYEKEE (reference sequence). CDR3 nucleotide sequence: TGTGCCAGCAGTTTGGACAGGGACTATGGCTACACCTTC. Its protein is CASSLDRDYGYTF.

The chain carries TRBV27 and TRBJ2-1; D might be TRBD2 (6 bases). The germline V gene has CDR1 MNHEY and CDR2 SMNVEV (reference sequence). V lost 5 bases and J lost 3, with 11 bases in between. This CDR3 has 14 residues. CDR3 in DNA: TGTGCCAGCAGTCCCCGGAGGGTCTACAATGAGCAGTTCTTC. Encoded protein: CASSPRRVYNEQFF.

V usage is TRBV5-6 and J usage is TRBJ2-1; 10 nucleotides agree with TRBD2. CDR3 length: 15 amino acids. V dropped 0 bases and J dropped 7; count of bases not matched to a gene: 4. The germline CDR1 and CDR2 sequences are SGHDT and YYEEEE. The CDR3 nucleotides read TGTGCCAGCAGCTTGGCCGGGACTAGCGCTAATGAGCAGTTCTTC. Its translation: CASSLAGTSANEQFF.

The chain uses TRBV5-1 and TRBJ2-5, with 12 bases fitting TRBD2. Unmatched junction bases numbered 8, after V lost 0 bases and J lost 5 bases. The CDR3 extends over 17 amino acids. Per germline, CDR1 SGHRS and CDR2 YFSETQ. In DNA form, the CDR3 reads TGCGCCAGCAGCTTGGACCCGACTAGCGGGAGATTCGAGACCCAGTACTTC. Its protein is CASSLDPTSGRFETQYF.